This T cell receptor (beta chain) is drawn from a study of vaccination and CD4 T cells after COVID-19. Whole-study context: Four females and six males made up the convalescents, two of whom were Hispanic.

Cultured CD4+ T cells had their DNA profiled by the Oncomine TCR Beta short-read assay. DNA came from CD4+ T cells after culture. TCRdb re-called the PCR reads with MiXCR, one entry per CDR3 protein. The sample records over 2,500 distinct CDR3 sequences, more than 30% being singletons. As to this clonotype: The target antigen is unknown.

V lost 4 bases to trimming and J lost 3 bases, with 16 bases between them. CDR3 length: 15 residues. The germline V gene has CDR1 DFQATT and CDR2 SNEGSKA (reference sequence). The sample's treatment: approximately nine-day PBMC culture with coronavirus spike peptide pools or control peptides (ViraFEST assay). The genes are TRBV20-1 and TRBJ1-5; D is unresolved. Material: CD4+ T cells from blood, cultured in vitro, obtained after SARS-CoV-2 vaccination. This TCR was recovered from a human donor who had recovered from COVID-19. The CDR3 spells CSATSGTLYNQPQHF. In DNA form, the CDR3 reads TGCAGTGCTACATCGGGAACCTTATACAATCAGCCCCAGCATTTT.